This TCR beta chain was retrieved from a study of identical twins. Healthy Caucasians were all of the donors. The CDR3 runs to 11 residues. The germline V gene encodes CDR1 MDHEN and CDR2 SYDVKM. Each CDR3 protein gets one entry after TCRdb re-called the 5' RACE reads with MiXCR. The profile covers 690,000 or so distinct CDR3 sequences, with around 6% appearing a single time and around 2% taken by the ten largest. Study-wide points: Fewer insertions marked abundant cord blood beta clonotypes; young adult naive trended weakly, memory not at all.

This clonotype was seen a handful of times. What it binds is unknown. A read error may produce the germline difference seen at one junction end. Sequenced input: naive T cells sorted from blood. The rearrangement uses TRBV28 and TRBJ2-7, with a weak D call TRBD2 (7 bases). The receptor comes from a man younger than 35 in good health. This CDR3 is CTSGTKYEQYF. In nucleotides, the CDR3 is TGTACCAGCGGGACAAAGTACGAGCAGTACTTC.